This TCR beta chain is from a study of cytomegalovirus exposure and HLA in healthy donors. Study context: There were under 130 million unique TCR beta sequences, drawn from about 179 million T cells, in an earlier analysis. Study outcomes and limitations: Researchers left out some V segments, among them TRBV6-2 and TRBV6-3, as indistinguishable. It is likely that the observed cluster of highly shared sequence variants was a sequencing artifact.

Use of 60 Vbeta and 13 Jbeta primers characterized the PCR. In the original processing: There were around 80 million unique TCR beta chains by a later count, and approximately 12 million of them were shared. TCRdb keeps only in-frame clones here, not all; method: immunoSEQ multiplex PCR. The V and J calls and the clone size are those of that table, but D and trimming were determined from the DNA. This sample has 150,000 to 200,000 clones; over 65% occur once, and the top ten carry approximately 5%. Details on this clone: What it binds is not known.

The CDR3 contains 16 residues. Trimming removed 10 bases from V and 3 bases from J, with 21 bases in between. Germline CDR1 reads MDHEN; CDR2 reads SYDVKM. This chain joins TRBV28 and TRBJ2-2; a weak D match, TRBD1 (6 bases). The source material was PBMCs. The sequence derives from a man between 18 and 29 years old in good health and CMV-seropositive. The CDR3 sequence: CATENKQGWDTGELFF. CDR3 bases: TGTGCCACCGAAAACAAGCAGGGGTGGGACACCGGGGAGCTGTTTTTT.